The 2 T cell receptor beta chains below come from one sample, sequenced in a study of beta chain features in type 1 diabetes. Reverse transcribing all isolated RNA meant expressed TCRB transcripts were sequenced. Using immunoSEQ multiplex PCR, the repertoire was profiled, and TCRdb retains in-frame clones only, with some absent. Seen here are about 370,000 clones, around 15% observed once, and the top ten hold approximately 0.019%. The sample was naive CD4+ T cells from blood. The receptors were gathered from a woman aged 18-29 years in good health.

This clone was seen only a few times. The chain links TRBV10-3 to TRBJ2-5; 13 bases agree with TRBD2. The J segment lost 4 bases and the V segment lost 2 bases, leaving 1 base of the junction unmatched. The CDR3 is 15 amino acids. The germline V gene encodes CDR1 ENHRY and CDR2 SYGVKD. The CDR3 region has the DNA TGTGCCATCAGTGAGGGACTAGCGGGAGTAGAGACCCAGTACTTC. Encoded protein: CAISEGLAGVETQYF.

The chain employs TRBV4-1 and TRBJ2-5, with TRBD2 matching 11 bases. After removal of 4 bases from V and 5 bases from J, the junction contained 9 bases not matched to a gene. This CDR3 is 16 amino acids long. Germline CDR1 MGHRA, CDR2 YSYEKL. The CDR3 region has the DNA TGCGCCAGCAGCCTGCCCCGCCCTAGCGGGAGGGAGACCCAGTACTTC. Its protein is CASSLPRPSGRETQYF.